This is a list of T cell receptor beta chains from one sample in a study of T-cell memory formation after mild COVID-19. MiXCR, run by TCRdb on the 5' RACE reads, gives a single entry per CDR3 protein. The sample shows hundreds of thousands of distinct CDR3 sequences, around a quarter of them seen only once. Sequencing was done on a sample of PBMCs or a T cell subset sorted from them (not recorded which). Source of these receptors: an adult woman who had mild COVID-19 (a few samples of this study predate the infection). Cell type and time point are not known. Both conserved end residues are part of each CDR3. D genes are given only for firm matches. Some rows mark clone size as missing; the rest say once, few, many or name a class of expanded clone.

CDR3 protein	CDR3 DNA	J gene	V gene	D gene	clone size
CASSLAVGRGSYEQYF	TGCGCCAGCAGTCTGGCCGTGGGCAGGGGCTCCTACGAGCAGTACTTC	TRBJ2-7	TRBV4-1	.	few
CASSPAGVLTGELFF	TGTGCCAGCAGCCCGGCGGGAGTTCTTACCGGGGAGCTGTTTTTT	TRBJ2-2	TRBV5-5	TRBD2	.
CASSRRGGESSYEQYF	TGTGCCAGCAGCCGACGAGGCGGGGAAAGCTCCTACGAGCAGTACTTC	TRBJ2-7	TRBV7-2	.	.
CASSREDTDTQYF	TGTGCCAGCAGCCGGGAGGACACAGATACGCAGTATTTT	TRBJ2-3	TRBV25-1	TRBD2	few
CASSLTLAPSSYEQYF	TGTGCCAGCAGCTTAACACTAGCGCCTAGCTCCTACGAGCAGTACTTC	TRBJ2-7	TRBV7-9	TRBD2	.
CASSPPGSRPTDTQYF	TGCGCCAGCAGCCCGCCGGGCTCACGCCCCACAGATACGCAGTATTTT	TRBJ2-3	TRBV4-1	.	few
CASSPVNEYNEQFF	TGTGCCAGCAGTCCCGTAAATGAATACAATGAGCAGTTCTTC	TRBJ2-1	TRBV3-1	.	.
CASSFRGLAFYNEQFF	TGTGCCAGCAGCTTTCGGGGACTAGCTTTCTACAATGAGCAGTTCTTC	TRBJ2-1	TRBV5-4	TRBD2	once
CASSVGLAGGGEQFF	TGTGCCAGCAGCGTGGGACTAGCGGGGGGAGGTGAGCAGTTCTTC	TRBJ2-1	TRBV9	TRBD2	.
CASSYGAEHTEAFF	TGTGCCAGCAGTTACGGGGCGGAACACACTGAAGCTTTCTTT	TRBJ1-1	TRBV27	.	.
CSVEDWVLGADTQYF	TGCAGCGTTGAAGATTGGGTTTTGGGGGCAGATACGCAGTATTTT	TRBJ2-3	TRBV29-1	.	.
CASSEGWNVLADFGELFF	TGTGCCAGCAGCGAGGGGTGGAATGTGCTAGCGGACTTCGGGGAGCTGTTTTTT	TRBJ2-2	TRBV9	TRBD2	few
CASLLARELFF	TGTGCCAGCCTGTTGGCCCGGGAGCTGTTTTTT	TRBJ2-2	TRBV12-3/TRBV12-4	.	many
CASSQVGQRRSTDTQYF	TGCGCCAGCAGCCAAGTAGGCCAGCGGCGTTCCACAGATACGCAGTATTTT	TRBJ2-3	TRBV4-1	.	once
CASVSGGASDTQYF	TGCGCCAGCGTTAGCGGGGGGGCGTCAGATACGCAGTATTTT	TRBJ2-3	TRBV5-1	TRBD2	few
CATTDPGRGNTIYF	TGTGCCACTACCGACCCTGGGCGCGGAAACACCATATATTTT	TRBJ1-3	TRBV6-6	.	.
CASSLQPQASTDTQYF	TGTGCCAGCAGCTTACAGCCCCAAGCTAGCACAGATACGCAGTATTTT	TRBJ2-3	TRBV7-3	.	.
CASSPRTRETQYF	TGTGCCAGCAGCCCCAGGACTAGAGAGACCCAGTACTTC	TRBJ2-5	TRBV7-2	TRBD2	few
CASRRQDYEQYF	TGTGCCAGCAGGCGACAGGACTACGAGCAGTACTTC	TRBJ2-7	TRBV2	.	few
CASSRPVGSGTGYNSPLHF	TGTGCCAGCAGCCGCCCCGTTGGGTCAGGGACCGGCTATAATTCACCCCTCCACTTT	TRBJ1-6	TRBV6-2/TRBV6-3	.	.
CASTPDGLLPETQYF	TGTGCCAGCACCCCTGACGGGCTGCTACCAGAGACCCAGTACTTC	TRBJ2-5	TRBV7-3	.	.
CASSSGYTDSPLHF	TGCGCCAGCAGCTCGGGCTATACGGATTCACCCCTCCACTTT	TRBJ1-6	TRBV5-1	.	.
CASSLARAGDNYEQFF	TGTGCCAGCAGCTTAGCGCGAGCGGGAGATAATTATGAGCAGTTCTTC	TRBJ2-1	TRBV7-6	TRBD2	few
CASSTRHSEGAYSNQPQHF	TGTGCCAGCAGCACCCGACATTCAGAAGGGGCTTATAGCAATCAGCCCCAGCATTTT	TRBJ1-5	TRBV3-2	.	few
CASSTPEKGVGGYTF	TGTGCCAGCAGCACCCCGGAAAAGGGGGTGGGCGGCTACACCTTC	TRBJ1-2	TRBV5-5	.	.
CASGTSGRAFF	TGTGCCAGCGGGACTAGCGGGAGGGCGTTCTTC	TRBJ2-1	TRBV12-3/TRBV12-4	TRBD2	.
CASSGAGQGGETQYF	TGCGCCAGCAGCGGGGCTGGACAGGGAGGGGAGACCCAGTACTTC	TRBJ2-5	TRBV5-1	.	.
CASSPRRLALLNYGYTF	TGTGCCAGCAGCCCTCGTCGACTGGCCCTCCTTAACTATGGCTACACCTTC	TRBJ1-2	TRBV3-1	.	.
CASSYSAGYTDTQYF	TGTGCCAGCAGTTACTCCGCGGGTTACACAGATACGCAGTATTTT	TRBJ2-3	TRBV6-6	.	few
CASSLSGNNSPLHF	TGTGCCAGCAGCTTATCAGGGAATAATTCACCCCTCCACTTT	TRBJ1-6	TRBV7-9	.	many
CASSLESPGLNEQFF	TGCGCCAGCAGCTTGGAGTCCCCGGGACTCAATGAGCAGTTCTTC	TRBJ2-1	TRBV5-1	.	.
CATSETGTDYEQYF	TGTGCCACCAGTGAAACCGGGACAGACTACGAGCAGTACTTC	TRBJ2-7	TRBV24-1	TRBD1	.
CASYPAHGQGNTEAFF	TGTGCCAGCTATCCCGCTCACGGCCAGGGGAACACTGAAGCTTTCTTT	TRBJ1-1	TRBV6-1	.	.
CASSLWEKETQYF	TGTGCCAGCAGCTTGTGGGAGAAGGAGACCCAGTACTTC	TRBJ2-5	TRBV7-3	.	few
CSAPSPLGDTQYF	TGCAGTGCTCCGTCCCCTTTGGGGGATACGCAGTATTTT	TRBJ2-3	TRBV20-1	.	.
CASSLRLVGPQFF	TGTGCCAGCAGTTTACGTCTGGTTGGACCCCAGTTCTTC	TRBJ2-1	TRBV12-3/TRBV12-4	.	.
CATSRGQGHEQYF	TGTGCCACCAGCAGGGGACAGGGCCACGAGCAGTACTTC	TRBJ2-7	TRBV15	TRBD1	few
CAIGTVAGYGYTF	TGTGCCATAGGGACGGTCGCGGGCTATGGCTACACCTTC	TRBJ1-2	TRBV2	.	.
CASSLVSPVDNEQFF	TGCGCCAGCAGCTTGGTGAGCCCCGTCGACAATGAGCAGTTCTTC	TRBJ2-1	TRBV5-1	.	.
CASSSNRDGTYNEQFF	TGTGCCAGCAGCTCAAACCGGGACGGAACCTACAATGAGCAGTTCTTC	TRBJ2-1	TRBV7-9	.	.
CASSLGWTSGYEQYF	TGTGCCAGCAGCTTAGGATGGACTAGCGGGTACGAGCAGTACTTC	TRBJ2-7	TRBV11-2	TRBD2	.
CASSYSSGSEEQYF	TGTGCCAGCAGTTACTCTTCGGGTTCGGAAGAGCAGTACTTC	TRBJ2-7	TRBV6-5	.	.
CASSLVNGYEQYF	TGTGCCAGCAGTTTAGTTAACGGCTACGAGCAGTACTTC	TRBJ2-7	TRBV12-3/TRBV12-4	.	.
CASSITAVRQETQYF	TGTGCCAGTAGTATAACAGCGGTTAGGCAAGAGACCCAGTACTTC	TRBJ2-5	TRBV19	.	.
CASSKLGPQYF	TGTGCCAGCAGCAAACTCGGGCCCCAGTACTTC	TRBJ2-5	TRBV6-6	.	.
CATSRDRRIEAFF	TGTGCCACCAGCAGAGACCGTCGGATTGAAGCTTTCTTT	TRBJ1-1	TRBV15	.	few